A single sample is the source of the 19 T cell receptor beta chains below, sequenced in a study of blood T cell repertoires in COVID-19. Generated by immunoSEQ multiplex PCR, the TCRdb table keeps only in-frame clones and is missing some. This table holds around 100,000 clones, around four fifths found once. What was sequenced was peripheral blood. The source of these receptors is a woman in her seventies with acute or convalescent COVID-19.

A single count supports this clone. The gene calls are TRBV19 and TRBJ1-6; tentatively, D is TRBD1 (6 bases). Germline V lookup: CDR1 LNHDA, CDR2 SQIVND (reference sequence). The CDR3 totals 14 residues. V was shortened by 3 bases and J by 9 bases, with 12 bases between the two germline ends. The CDR3 spells CASSIDRSSSPLHF. CDR3 DNA sequence: TGTGCCAGTAGTATTGACAGGTCATCTTCACCCCTCCACTTT. Based on the CDR3 plus reference TRBV19 and TRBJ1-6, the full variable domain is DGGITQSPKYLFRKEGQNVTLSCEQNLNHDAMYWYRQDPGQGLRLIYYSQIVNDFQKGDIAEGYSVSREKKESFPLTVTSAQKNPTAFYLCASSIDRSSSPLHFGNGTRLTVT.

This clone was counted only a few times. This chain joins TRBV6-6 and TRBJ2-5; 10 positions agree with TRBD2. With V trimmed by 5 bases and J by 4 bases, 10 bases remained unmatched. The CDR3 is 16 residues long. The V gene's germline CDR1 is MNHNY and CDR2 SVGAGI (reference sequence). CDR3 residues: CASSGPLAGAGETQYF. The CDR3 coding sequence is TGTGCCAGCAGTGGCCCTCTAGCGGGGGCGGGAGAGACCCAGTACTTC.

V usage is TRBV4-3 and J usage is TRBJ1-2; D remains ambiguous. This CDR3 region has 13 residues. V dropped 4 bases and J dropped 0 bases, with 6 bases sitting between them. Germline V lookup: CDR1 LGHNA, CDR2 YSLEER. CDR3 residues: CASSRSANYGYTF. The CDR3 bases are TGCGCCAGCAGCCGATCAGCTAACTATGGCTACACCTTC.

The chain employs TRBV5-6 and TRBJ2-7, with 8 bases lining up with TRBD2. The germline CDR1 and CDR2 sequences are SGHDT and YYEEEE. With V trimmed by 1 base and J by 1 base, 7 bases remained unmatched. This CDR3 is built from 16 residues. The CDR3 region has the DNA TGTGCCAGCAGCTTGAACGTTGCTAGCGGGTCCTACGAGCAGTACTTC. Amino acid sequence: CASSLNVASGSYEQYF.

This clone has a single count. This chain links TRBV25-1 with TRBJ2-7; D not resolved. Germline V gene sequence: CDR1 MGHDK, CDR2 SYGVNS. The CDR3 is made up of 11 amino acids. Trimming left V 3 bases short and J 9 bases short, with 9 bases between. The CDR3 here is CASSDSDGQYV. For the CDR3, the DNA is TGTGCCAGCAGTGACAGCGATGGGCAGTACGTC.

The V call is TRBV5-1, the J call TRBJ1-4; D is possibly TRBD1 (5 bases). Between the trimmed V and J ends, which lost 4 bases and 6 bases, there was a span of 16 bases. CDR1 is SGHRS and CDR2 is YFSETQ in the germline V gene. The CDR3 consists of 15 residues. The CDR3 loop reads CASSPNGRGDEKLFF. In nucleotides, the CDR3 is TGCGCCAGCAGCCCAAACGGGAGGGGAGATGAAAAACTGTTTTTT.

This chain joins TRBV7-6 and TRBJ1-4; 7 bases map to TRBD1. The CDR3 length is 16 residues. The junction had 8 bases not matched to a gene; V was cut back by 2 bases and J by 5 bases. The germline V gene encodes CDR1 SGHVS and CDR2 FNYEAQ. CDR3 nucleotides: TGTGCCAGCAGCTTATGGGGCAGGGGGAAGAATGAAAAACTGTTTTTT. It specifies CASSLWGRGKNEKLFF.

This sequence joins TRBV10-3 and TRBJ2-3; 14 bases are shared with TRBD2. Germline V gives CDR1 ENHRY, CDR2 SYGVKD. J lost 6 bases, V lost 6 bases, and 8 bases had no gene match. The CDR3 extends over 16 amino acids. In DNA form, the CDR3 reads TGTGCCATCAGATATGGACTAGCGGGGGGCGGGGATACGCAGTATTTT. It yields the protein CAIRYGLAGGGDTQYF.

The V gene is TRBV25-1, the J gene TRBJ1-2; 9 nucleotides agree with TRBD1. Germline CDR1 MGHDK, CDR2 SYGVNS. After removal of 4 bases from V and 8 bases from J, the junction contained 14 bases not matched to a gene. This CDR3 has 16 amino acids. CDR3 amino acids: CASSGSVGTGLSGYTF. DNA of the CDR3: TGTGCCAGCAGTGGCTCTGTTGGGACAGGGCTTTCCGGCTACACCTTC.

The chain employs TRBV19 and TRBJ1-1, with TRBD1 as a possible D gene (6 bases). There are 14 residues in the CDR3. Germline V gene sequence: CDR1 LNHDA, CDR2 SQIVND (reference sequence). V was clipped by 6 bases and J by 1 base, with 12 bases between them. CDR3 bases: TGTGCCAGTAGCCCGGGACACCAGAACACTGAAGCTTTCTTT. This gives the protein CASSPGHQNTEAFF. The variable domain in full, with the rest retrieved from reference TRBV19 and TRBJ1-1, is DGGITQSPKYLFRKEGQNVTLSCEQNLNHDAMYWYRQDPGQGLRLIYYSQIVNDFQKGDIAEGYSVSREKKESFPLTVTSAQKNPTAFYLCASSPGHQNTEAFFGQGTRLTVV.

The chain is built from TRBV3-1 (or the pseudogene TRBV3-2) and TRBJ2-2, with 7 bases aligning to TRBD2. V shed 6 bases, J shed 3 bases, and the junction held 10 bases outside the gene matches. There are 16 residues in the CDR3. Germline CDR1 and CDR2: LGHDT and YNNKEL (reference sequence). The CDR3 region has the DNA TGTGCCAGCAGACATCTCCTCGCGGGGGACACCGGGGAGCTGTTTTTT. It encodes CASRHLLAGDTGELFF.

This clone came up a few times. This chain connects TRBV6-5 to TRBJ2-3; D is possibly TRBD1 (6 bases). Trimming stripped 2 bases from V and 2 bases from J, with 8 bases between. The CDR3 contains 14 residues. Looked up from germline, CDR1 is MNHEY and CDR2 is SVGAGI. CDR3 sequence: CASSYGQNTDTQYF. The CDR3 DNA sequence: TGTGCCAGCAGTTACGGACAGAACACAGATACGCAGTATTTT.

A few counts support this clone. The chain couples TRBV7-3 to TRBJ1-1; D ambiguous. Deletions cut 2 bases from V and 1 base from J, with 5 bases between. Germline lookup yields CDR1 SGHTA and CDR2 FQGTGA. The CDR3 consists of 13 residues. CDR3 bases: TGTGCCAGCAGCTTACGGTGGAACACTGAAGCTTTCTTT. This encodes CASSLRWNTEAFF.

This clone was picked up one time. V is TRBV27 and J is TRBJ2-5, with TRBD2 matching 13 bases. The V and J ends lost 5 bases and 4 bases, in that order; junction bases with no gene match: 4. This CDR3 is 15 amino acids long. Germline CDR1 reads MNHEY; CDR2 reads SMNVEV (reference sequence). The CDR3 nucleotides read TGTGCCAGCAGTCCGGGACTAGCGGGGTCAGAGACCCAGTACTTC. Its protein is CASSPGLAGSETQYF.

The V gene is TRBV5-5, the J gene TRBJ1-2; D is unclear. The CDR3 spans 13 residues. Trimming pared 2 bases from V and 6 bases from J, leaving 11 bases between. Germline lookup yields CDR1 SGHKS and CDR2 YYEKEE (reference sequence). CDR3 region: CASSLGGRDGYTF. The CDR3 bases are TGTGCCAGCAGCTTAGGAGGGAGAGATGGCTACACCTTC.

This chain joins TRBV5-1 and TRBJ2-3, with 9 bases identical to TRBD1. CDR3 length: 15 amino acids. The germline V gene encodes CDR1 SGHRS and CDR2 YFSETQ. V lost 3 bases, J lost 1 base, and 3 bases stayed unmatched. CDR3 loop: CASSYRDRGTDTQYF. In DNA, the CDR3 is TGCGCCAGCAGCTACCGGGACAGGGGCACAGATACGCAGTATTTT.

This sequence joins TRBV7-2 and TRBJ1-5, with TRBD1 matching over 7 bases. V shed 2 bases and J 0 bases; nucleotides not matched to a gene: 4. This CDR3 has 16 amino acids. Looked up from germline, CDR1 is SGHTA and CDR2 is FQGNSA. As DNA, the CDR3 is TGTGCCAGCAGCTTATTGACAGGGTATAGCAATCAGCCCCAGCATTTT. Protein product: CASSLLTGYSNQPQHF.

The genes are TRBV12-3 or TRBV12-4 and TRBJ2-5; no clear D. The CDR3 has 13 residues. The V end lost 4 bases, the J end lost 1 base, and 7 bases lay between the germline ends. The CDR3 loop reads CASSSGIQETQYF. DNA for the CDR3: TGTGCCAGCAGTTCAGGCATCCAAGAGACCCAGTACTTC.

The chain recombines TRBV7-6 with TRBJ2-5, with 8 bases identical to TRBD1. Germline V gene lookup returns CDR1 SGHVS and CDR2 FNYEAQ. The CDR3 has 15 residues. V shed 3 bases and J 4 bases; nucleotides not matched to a gene: 7. The CDR3 DNA reads TGTGCCAGCAGCTTTACAGGGGGTTCGGGAGAGACCCAGTACTTC. It codes for CASSFTGGSGETQYF.